This TCR beta chain was recovered during a study of cytomegalovirus exposure and HLA in healthy donors. Broader study findings: Specific recognition of CMV antigens was confirmed in vitro for a few chains (all CMV-associated). Most sequenced TCRs were rare (though some public TCRs occurred in many donors). In a later analysis, specific HLA alleles were associated with more than 15,000 TCR beta sequences at a 0.05 false discovery rate.

On this clone: The antigen is undetermined. Compared with germline, one end of the junction differs, possibly owing to a read error.

Vbeta (60) and Jbeta (13) primers were used in the PCR. Some clones are missing from TCRdb's copy, which holds only in-frame ones; the method was immunoSEQ multiplex PCR. This table has some 140,000 clones, around 77% appearing once. Germline V gives CDR1 SEHNR, CDR2 FQNEAQ (reference sequence). The CDR3 length is 16 residues. Sequencing was carried out using PBMCs. This chain connects TRBV7-9 to TRBJ2-5; D possibly corresponds to TRBD2 (6 bases). This TCR derives from a woman aged 55-70 years in good health and CMV-seronegative. The CDR3 DNA reads TGTTCCAGCAGCCCAAGGGGTGGGCGGGGTCAAGAGACCCAGTACTTC. As protein: CSSSPRGGRGQETQYF.